This TCR beta chain was found in a study of cytomegalovirus exposure and HLA in healthy donors (dated by TCRdb to the late 2010s). For the study in its entirety: According to an earlier analysis of a few hundred of the donors, 200 million or so T cells yielded 90 million to 140 million unique TCR beta sequences and approximately 300 Gb of sequence data. About 300 gigabases of sequencing data and some 85 million unique TCR sequences were included in an early release covering over 600 HLA-typed donors. Of the roughly 400 genotyped donors, less than 90% were placed in the genetic ancestry cluster associated with self-reported Caucasian donors. The aim of the study was to test whether cataloging public T cell receptors could identify signatures of past pathogen exposure. The T cell repertoires of some 670 subjects were profiled by immunosequencing and related to cytomegalovirus serostatus. Besides the first cohort of 500 to 700 subjects, a separate validation cohort made up of over 100 different subjects was used. To predict cytomegalovirus infection status, the study brought together high-throughput TCR immunosequencing, statistical association of individual TCRs with disease status, and machine learning. To study patterns of TCR occurrence, a later analysis re-analyzed previously published TCR beta repertoires from more than 550 donors and added high-resolution HLA genotyping. In the later analysis, no new phenotypic data were used to find candidate immune exposures; instead, reliance was placed on TCR beta sequences and their occurrence across donors. An earlier analysis of about 600 of the donors used high-throughput TCR beta sequencing to judge whether each TCR beta V gene segment behaved as functional or pseudogenic. Alongside the repertoire data, information on donor age, sex, ethnicity and CMV serostatus was compiled. In a later genetic analysis, genome-wide SNP genotypes for about 55% of the roughly 700 donors were used, and that subset was treated as a discovery cohort. Every repertoire in the discovery cohort had been generated on one and the same sequencing platform. Class I and class II HLA loci were covered by the typing at four-digit resolution. The number of typed donors differed by locus: roughly 629-640 for A, B, C, DRB1 and DQB1; 500 to 550 for DQA1; 606 for DPA1; and some 470 for DPB1. Roughly 5 DR-DQ haplotypes were handled as single units for association and clustering, since linkage in the cohort was strong. On average, over 200,000 unique TCR beta nucleotide sequences were sequenced per donor among 398 genotyped donors of the cohort, with 15% to 20% of those sequences being non-productive. Broad study findings and their caveats: In a later analysis, TCR association rates were found to vary across HLA loci, with the most associated TCRs seen for DRB1 alleles and the fewest for HLA-C alleles. In a later analysis, HLA-associated TCR beta chains were found to be more clonally expanded and to have lower generation probabilities than equally common non-associated chains. Most CMV-associated TCR beta chains appeared to be HLA-restricted in a later analysis, and the HLA associations seemed to be driven largely by CMV exposure. Some IMGT-functional V segments, including TRBV6-2 and TRBV6-3, could not be told apart with the 87-base-pair reads, so those segments were excluded. A further reported finding was that TCR beta sequences accurately predicted the HLA-A and HLA-B alleles for most subjects in the first cohort. A total of roughly 160 TCR beta chains were listed by the study as associated with cytomegalovirus. The sequencing pipeline was judged likely to have produced a cluster of highly shared sequence variants as a technical artifact. The authors suggested that the approach could potentially be extended to other disease states and immunological phenotypes. Correlated functional status among segregating V segments might be attributable to linkage disequilibrium, but an unknown experimental factor could not be ruled out. An association between a missense DCLRE1C variant and V-gene and J-gene trimming of TCR beta chains was found in a later genetic analysis and replicated in an independent cohort. A later analysis associated 16,951 TCR beta sequences with specific HLA alleles at a false discovery rate of 0.05. According to a later analysis, parvovirus B19, influenza, CMV and Epstein-Barr virus appeared linked to several top co-occurrence clusters. Sequencing depth was assumed to be roughly uniform across donors in the presence/absence analyses, though that assumption may not hold. Only TCR beta chains were sequenced in this cohort, and the absence of alpha or paired-chain data limited detectable features. Assigning TCR associations to individual alleles was difficult when HLA alleles, especially DR and DQ, strongly co-occurred. A later genetic analysis reported fewer N-insertions in productive TCRs among donors in an Asian-associated ancestry cluster than the roughly 700-donor mean. Broadly in line with IMGT annotations, most TCR beta V segments showed up in productive rearrangements about 87% or about 30% of the time in an earlier analysis of several hundred of the donors. Because counts were too low, more than 15 rarely observed V segments, including chromosome 9 orphons, were left out of the earlier analysis of over 550 of the donors. HLA typing was unavailable for some donors at each locus, so association tests used only the typed subset. While some public TCRs were present in many individuals, most TCR sequences turned up only very rarely across donors. A few of the identified cytomegalovirus-associated TCR beta chains were confirmed in vitro to be specific for cytomegalovirus antigens. Cytomegalovirus status was reported to be diagnosed by the classifier with high specificity and sensitivity in both the original and validation cohorts. For the cohort, immune exposure information was limited to CMV serostatus.

The method was the immunoSEQ multiplex PCR assay. A mixture of 60 forward primers for TCR Vbeta segments and 13 reverse primers for TCR Jbeta segments was used in the multiplex PCR. The CDR3 region of rearranged TCR beta genes was amplified from genomic DNA by a multiplex PCR assay. On the Illumina HiSeq System, the amplified TCR beta libraries were sequenced as 87-base-pair reads. The paper's data handling went like this. Across the roughly 700 repertoires, a later analysis counted approximately 83 million unique TCR beta chains, 9 million to 14 million of which were shared by at least two donors. Raw reads were error-corrected and collapsed into unique sequences by a nearest-neighbor algorithm in which closely related sequences were merged to remove PCR and sequencing errors. CDR3 sequences were aligned to IMGT reference sequences to assign V, D and J gene segments. For a sequence to be retained, at least a six-nucleotide match to both a V gene segment and a J gene segment was required. A rearrangement counted as productive if the CDR3 had no stop codons and remained in frame with V and J, and every other rearrangement counted as non-productive. CDR3 was defined according to IMGT convention as the region running from the second conserved V-encoded cysteine to the conserved J-encoded phenylalanine. In an earlier analysis of more than 550 of the donors, sequences lacking an unambiguous match to a single V gene segment were excluded. In an earlier analysis of around 600 of the donors, V segments were called functional above 56.7% productive rearrangements and were called segregating when the between-donor standard deviation exceeded 5%. A statistical classification framework was built for diagnosing cytomegalovirus status from the catalog of TCR beta chain sequences. V and J gene assignment, in a later analysis, came from comparing TCR nucleotide sequences with IMGT/GENE-DB human TR gene sequences. Using the TCRdist pipeline, a later analysis assigned CDR3 sequences along with most-parsimonious VDJ recombination scenarios. In a later analysis, each TCR beta chain was defined by its CDR3 amino acid sequence together with its V-gene family, and reads without a unique V-gene family were excluded. A later analysis removed 592 highly shared, low-generation-probability nucleotide sequences to deal with suspected cross-contamination and a sequencing artifact. A later analysis calculated a clonal expansion index for each public chain from normalized within-repertoire ranks of inferred template counts. In a later analysis, generation probabilities were computed with a VDJ recombination model fitted to out-of-frame rearrangements, and the resulting probabilities were checked against IGoR. In a later analysis, hypergeometric tests were used to score TCR-TCR, TCR-HLA and TCR-CMV co-occurrence, with a repertoire-size bias correction applied to TCR pairs. A later analysis estimated false discovery rates by permuting HLA or CMV assignments 20 times. In a later analysis, co-occurring TCRs were grouped using DBSCAN, and TCRdist sequence similarity was added for clustering within HLA-allele-positive subsets. Repertoires with fewer than 30,000 or more than 120,000 public chains were left out of co-occurrence clustering, as were four to six repertoires with anomalous nucleotide sharing. TCRdb provides this immuneACCESS table in a form limited to in-frame rearrangements. Some clones are lacking; in checked studies, under half of them reflect an unresolved V gene, and why the rest are absent is not known. V, J and clone size are taken as reported in that table, and D and trimming were inferred from the DNA itself. The sample table contains about 160,000 clones; only one count was recorded for approximately 79% of them. Of the sample, around 7% falls within the top ten clones.

From its cysteine to its phenylalanine, the CDR3 spans 16 amino acids. The kept DNA is CDR3 alone, 48 bases in frame from the first base. Based on the germline V gene, the CDR1 and CDR2 sequences are MNHEY and SVGAGI. The germline ends are 16 bases apart after V is trimmed by 0 bases and J by 5 bases. In the case of this clone: No cognate antigen has been identified for it. No per-base quality is available; no much larger clone lies one base away.

The cohort was made up of 650 to 700 healthy bone marrow donors. At the time of sampling, all cohort members were nominally healthy, though unrecorded immune exposures were likely present. The donor was CMV seropositive and was included in the group of 250 to 300 seropositive cohort members. Every donor gave a peripheral blood sample, and the peripheral blood mononuclear cells from that sample were used for TCR beta sequencing. Genomic DNA extraction from the blood cell samples was performed with the Qiagen DNeasy Blood Extraction Kit. The rearrangement joined TRBV6-5 to TRBJ1-2; the D gene is perhaps TRBD1, on 5 matching bases. The sequence was collected from a man aged 40-49 years in good health and CMV-seropositive. Sequenced sample: PBMCs. The CDR3 region reads CASSYSIGVGVYGYTF. The sequenced DNA: TGTGCCAGCAGTTACTCGATAGGAGTAGGGGTTTATGGCTACACCTTC.